This entry lists 32 T cell receptor beta chains sequenced from one sample in a study of shared clonotypes between healthy human individuals. Profiled with immunoSEQ multiplex PCR; TCRdb holds only in-frame clones, not every one. The sample contains over a million clones, about 75% of which appear only once. Sequencing was performed on memory CD4+ T cells sorted from blood. The sample's subset: CD45RA-negative fraction. These receptor sequences come from a man aged 18 to 30 in good health.

The genes are TRBV5-4 and TRBJ1-3, with D possibly TRBD1 on 5 matching bases. The V gene's germline CDR1 is SGHNT and CDR2 YYREEE (reference sequence). There are 16 residues in the CDR3. The V gene lost 3 bases and the J gene lost 0 bases, with 13 bases spanning the gap. The CDR3 is CASSSRDGVSGNTIYF. The CDR3 nucleotides read TGTGCCAGCAGCTCAAGGGACGGAGTCTCTGGAAACACCATATATTTT. Together with reference TRBV5-4 and TRBJ1-3, the CDR3 gives the full variable domain: ETGVTQSPTHLIKTRGQQVTLRCSSQSGHNTVSWYQQALGQGPQFIFQYYREEENGRGNFPPRFSGLQFPNYSSELNVNALELDDSALYLCASSSRDGVSGNTIYFGEGSWLTVV.

CDR3 amino acids: CASSLLRGGGGLQETQYF. The CDR3 nucleotides read TGTGCCAGCAGTTTATTAAGGGGGGGCGGGGGACTCCAAGAGACCCAGTACTTC. This chain links TRBV28 with TRBJ2-5, with D perhaps matching TRBD2 (7 bases). Trimming left V 1 base short and J 1 base short, with 19 bases between. The CDR3 length is 18 residues. Germline values: CDR1 MDHEN, CDR2 SYDVKM.

This clone showed up just once. The rearrangement uses TRBV6-1 and TRBJ2-7, with TRBD2 identical over 11 bases. The CDR3 is 17 amino acids. In germline, CDR1 is MNHNS, CDR2 SASEGT. Losses at the gene ends were 3 bases for V and 3 bases for J; bases not matched to a gene: 10. CDR3 bases: TGTGCCAGCAGTGATAGTAGCGGGAGGGGCTATTACTACGAGCAGTACTTC. Translating gives CASSDSSGRGYYYEQYF.

This sequence joins TRBV11-2 and TRBJ1-1; D unclear. This CDR3 region has 15 residues. Deletions cut 5 bases from V and 0 bases from J, with 13 bases between. CDR1 is SGHAT, CDR2 FQNNGV, per germline. The CDR3, as DNA: TGTGCCAGCAGCCGCGAGGGAACCTTGAACACTGAAGCTTTCTTT. It translates to CASSREGTLNTEAFF.

V and J are TRBV25-1 and TRBJ2-3; a possible D gene is TRBD2 (5 bases). Trimming cost V 0 bases and J 7 bases, with 8 bases left between them. This CDR3 comprises 13 residues. CDR1 MGHDK and CDR2 SYGVNS come from the germline V gene. This CDR3 is CASSEYNGNTQYF. The CDR3 bases are TGTGCCAGCAGTGAATATAACGGGAATACGCAGTATTTT.

V and J are TRBV2 and TRBJ1-6; no reliable D call. This CDR3 is built from 15 residues. The germline CDR1 and CDR2 sequences are SNHLY and FYNNEI. With 7 bases removed from V and 8 bases from J, the gap between germline ends came to 18 bases. The DNA of the CDR3 is TGTGCCAGCAAAAAGAGGGAACAACCCCATTCACCCCTCCACTTT. Encoded protein: CASKKREQPHSPLHF.

The rearrangement joins TRBV4-3 to TRBJ2-4, with D hard to call. Between the trimmed V and J ends, which lost 0 bases and 7 bases, there was a span of 7 bases. This CDR3 has 13 amino acids. Germline lookup yields CDR1 LGHNA and CDR2 YSLEER. The CDR3 nucleotides are TGCGCCAGCAGCCAAGATATGAGCAACATTCAGTACTTC. Protein: CASSQDMSNIQYF.

This clone was detected only a few times. Here the CDR3 DNA reads TGTGCCAGCAGTACAGTAAGAACTGAAGCTTTCTTT. It is translated as CASSTVRTEAFF. The chain recombines TRBV6-5 with TRBJ1-1; no clear D. The germline V and J ends were trimmed by 5 bases and 5 bases, with 9 bases remaining between them. Germline V gene data show CDR1 as MNHEY and CDR2 as SVGAGI. The CDR3 is made up of 12 amino acids.

The rearrangement joins TRBV5-1 to TRBJ2-1, with TRBD2 matching over 12 bases. With V trimmed by 2 bases and J by 5 bases, 5 bases remained unmatched. The CDR3 runs 16 residues. The germline CDR1 and CDR2 sequences are SGHRS and YFSETQ. The CDR3 bases are TGCGCCAGCAGCTTCGGACTAGCGGGGACAGACAATGAGCAGTTCTTC. Amino acid sequence: CASSFGLAGTDNEQFF. The full variable domain, with the rest looked up from reference TRBV5-1 and TRBJ2-1, is KAGVTQTPRYLIKTRGQQVTLSCSPISGHRSVSWYQQTPGQGLQFLFEYFSETQRNKGNFPGRFSGRQFSNSRSEMNVSTLELGDSALYLCASSFGLAGTDNEQFFGPGTRLTVL.

The J gene is TRBJ1-2, the V gene TRBV18; D possibly corresponds to TRBD1 (6 bases). The V gene's germline CDR1 is KGHSH and CDR2 LQKENI. Trimming shortened V by 6 bases and J by 4 bases, and 15 bases separated the two germline ends. This CDR3 region has 14 residues. CDR3 DNA sequence: TGTGCCAGCTCGAGACAGGATAGTTCCTATGGCTACACCTTC. Translation: CASSRQDSSYGYTF.

V and J are TRBV30 and TRBJ2-7; D might be TRBD1 or TRBD2, each matching 6 bases. CDR3 length: 12 residues. V was clipped by 3 bases and J by 3 bases, with 9 bases between them. Germline lookup yields CDR1 GTSNPN and CDR2 SVGIG (reference sequence). CDR3 DNA: TGTGCCTGGAGGGAGGGGGACTACGAGCAGTACTTC. Amino acid sequence: CAWREGDYEQYF.

The chain couples TRBV2 to TRBJ2-2; D uncertain. CDR1 is SNHLY, CDR2 FYNNEI, per germline. V lost 2 bases to trimming and J lost 0 bases, with 16 bases between them. This CDR3 contains 18 residues. The CDR3 loop reads CASSEPPLSQSNTGELFF. Here the CDR3 DNA reads TGTGCCAGCAGTGAACCCCCGCTTTCTCAATCGAACACCGGGGAGCTGTTTTTT.

Comments on this clone: Given a much more abundant clone one base away, this may be a read error. The same CDR3 also results from other DNA sequences found in this sample. The rearrangement uses TRBV7-2 and TRBJ1-1; D is uncertain. Germline V gene sequence: CDR1 SGHTA, CDR2 FQGNSA. The CDR3 is made up of 13 amino acids. V was cut by 5 bases and J by 1 base, with 8 bases left in between. As DNA, the CDR3 is TGTGCCAGCAGCCGGACTGGGAACACTGAAGCTTTCTTT. Its translation is CASSRTGNTEAFF.

The rearrangement joins TRBV6-1 to TRBJ1-2, with D unresolved. The CDR3 loop spans 14 amino acids. Trimming shortened V by 1 base and J by 5 bases, and 11 bases separated the two germline ends. Per germline, CDR1 MNHNS and CDR2 SASEGT. CDR3: CASSEGPKYYGYTF. The CDR3 DNA reads as TGTGCCAGCAGTGAAGGTCCGAAATATTATGGCTACACCTTC.

The V call is TRBV6-6, the J call TRBJ1-2; 7 nucleotides align to TRBD1. The length of the CDR3 is 14 residues. Per germline, CDR1 MNHNY and CDR2 SVGAGI (reference sequence). V lost 5 bases to trimming and J lost 7 bases; unmatched junction nucleotides: 10. CDR3 DNA: TGTGCCAGCAGTCCCGGGACAGCGTTTTCTGGCTACACCTTC. Translation gives CASSPGTAFSGYTF.

Notes on this clone: Mismatch with germline at one junction end may stem from a read error. V and J are TRBV30 and TRBJ2-5; no clear D. This CDR3 region has 13 residues. Germline CDR1 reads GTSNPN; CDR2 reads SVGIG (reference sequence). The chain's CDR3 is CAWSVKISSEANF. CDR3 DNA sequence: TGTGCCTGGAGTGTTAAAATTTCATCGGAAGCGAACTTC.

The chain is built from TRBV25-1 and TRBJ2-7; D is unresolved. Germline assignment: CDR1 MGHDK and CDR2 SYGVNS. The V end was cut by 5 bases, the J end by 5 bases, with 10 bases between. This CDR3 contains 12 residues. CDR3 loop: CASSTGPDEQYF. For the CDR3, the DNA is TGTGCCAGCAGTACGGGTCCCGACGAGCAGTACTTC.

The chain employs TRBV21-1 and TRBJ2-5. TRBV21-1 is annotated as a pseudogene. This CDR3 spans 11 amino acids. CDR3 protein: CASSKVETQYF. As DNA, the CDR3 is TGTGCCAGCAGCAAAGTAGAGACCCAGTACTTC.

The chain recombines TRBV5-1 with TRBJ2-7; a weak D match, TRBD1 (6 bases). This CDR3 has 15 residues. In germline, CDR1 is SGHRS, CDR2 YFSETQ. V dropped 7 bases and J dropped 1 base, with 18 bases sitting between them. CDR3 in DNA: TGCGCCAGCCAGCCGGGACACAGGGATTCCTACGAGCAGTACTTC. This translates into CASQPGHRDSYEQYF.

This chain links TRBV5-6 with TRBJ2-7; 9 bases match TRBD2. Germline V gene data show CDR1 as SGHDT and CDR2 as YYEEEE. Unmatched junction bases numbered 12, after V lost 0 bases and J lost 2 bases. This CDR3 spans 18 amino acids. This chain's CDR3 is CASSLEDRFLAGAYEQYF. Written as DNA, the CDR3 is TGTGCCAGCAGCTTGGAGGACAGGTTTTTAGCGGGGGCCTACGAGCAGTACTTC.

This clone has only one observation. V gene TRBV5-6 combines with J gene TRBJ2-7, with TRBD2 as a possible D gene (5 bases). CDR1 and CDR2 from the germline V gene are SGHDT and YYEEEE. The germline V and J ends were trimmed by 5 bases and 3 bases, with 21 bases remaining between them. There are 16 residues in the CDR3. CDR3 bases: TGTGCCAGCAGTCCGACCGGGTCGGCTCGGGGCTACGAGCAGTACTTC. The encoded protein is CASSPTGSARGYEQYF. Variable domain in full (rest from reference TRBV5-6 and TRBJ2-7): DAGVTQSPTHLIKTRGQQVTLRCSPKSGHDTVSWYQQALGQGPQFIFQYYEEEERQRGNFPDRFSGHQFPNYSSELNVNALLLGDSALYLCASSPTGSARGYEQYFGPGTRLTVT.

The CDR3 DNA reads as TGTGCCACCCAGGGGGAGTTTCGGGAAAAACTGTTTTTT. It translates to CATQGEFREKLFF. The chain combines TRBV28 with TRBJ1-4; 7 bases line up with TRBD1. Trimming removed 10 bases from V and 8 bases from J; junction bases left unmatched: 10. Germline values: CDR1 MDHEN, CDR2 SYDVKM. This CDR3 has 13 amino acids.

The rearrangement joins TRBV5-1 to TRBJ2-5, with TRBD1 matching 8 bases. This CDR3 region has 14 residues. J gave up 4 bases and V 9 bases, and 11 bases lay outside the gene matches. The germline CDR1 and CDR2 sequences are SGHRS and YFSETQ. The chain's CDR3 is CATSTGVGRETQYF. CDR3 nucleotides: TGCGCCACCTCGACAGGGGTTGGCCGAGAGACCCAGTACTTC.

This clone was seen a few times. The chain links TRBV4-1 to TRBJ1-5, with D perhaps TRBD1 (6 bases). The V gene lost 5 bases and the J gene lost 6 bases, with 14 bases spanning the gap. This CDR3 comprises 14 residues. CDR1 MGHRA and CDR2 YSYEKL come from the germline V gene. The CDR3 region has the DNA TGCGCCAGCAGCGCGCAGGGGAGTGGTCAGCCCCAGCATTTT. Its protein is CASSAQGSGQPQHF.

The gene calls are TRBV7-2 and TRBJ2-1; possibly TRBD1 for D (6 bases). This CDR3 has 15 amino acids. The V gene lost 2 bases and the J gene lost 4 bases, with 12 bases spanning the gap. Germline V CDR1 and CDR2: SGHTA, FQGNSA. The chain's CDR3 is CASSLRGSGYNEQFF. DNA of the CDR3: TGTGCCAGCAGCTTAAGGGGGAGTGGTTACAATGAGCAGTTCTTC.

This chain joins TRBV6-1 and TRBJ1-5, with 8 bases identical to TRBD1. There are 16 residues in the CDR3. Germline V gene data show CDR1 as MNHNS and CDR2 as SASEGT. After removal of 4 bases from V and 2 bases from J, the junction contained 7 bases not matched to a gene. The CDR3 nucleotides read TGTGCCAGCAGTGTGTCAGGGGGCCTTCGCAATCAGCCCCAGCATTTT. This gives the protein CASSVSGGLRNQPQHF.

This chain links TRBV11-3 with TRBJ1-2; D is perhaps TRBD1 (5 bases). Germline CDR1 SGHNT, CDR2 YENEEA. V was shortened by 2 bases and J by 5 bases, with 15 bases between the two germline ends. The CDR3 runs 15 residues. CDR3 sequence (DNA): TGTGCCAGCAGCTTACCCGGGAGGGGCGCGTATGGCTACACCTTC. As protein: CASSLPGRGAYGYTF.

The gene calls are TRBV7-2 and TRBJ1-5; a weak D match, TRBD1 (6 bases). Germline V gene lookup returns CDR1 SGHTA and CDR2 FQGNSA. CDR3 length: 15 amino acids. Trimming left V 6 bases short and J 2 bases short, with 14 bases between. The chain's CDR3 is CASSPLRGGNQPQHF. The CDR3 nucleotides are TGTGCCAGCAGTCCGCTGAGGGGGGGCAATCAGCCCCAGCATTTT.

The sample holds one count of this clone. V is TRBV13 and J is TRBJ1-2; D is possibly TRBD1 (6 bases). Trimming took off 5 bases at V and 4 bases at J, with 14 bases between the two ends. The CDR3 has 14 amino acids. Germline CDR1 is PRHDT and CDR2 is FYEKMQ (reference sequence). In DNA, the CDR3 is TGTGCCAGCAGCCCAGGGACATTCGTCTATGGCTACACCTTC. This codes for CASSPGTFVYGYTF.

The chain has TRBV30 and TRBJ1-3; D is uncertain. V was cut by 0 bases and J by 1 base, with 13 bases left in between. Germline loops: CDR1 GTSNPN, CDR2 SVGIG (reference sequence). The CDR3 totals 16 residues. CDR3 residues: CAWSVGVLGSGNTIYF. The CDR3 coding sequence is TGTGCCTGGAGTGTTGGGGTTTTAGGGTCTGGAAACACCATATATTTT.

About this clone itself: At the DNA level, this CDR3 is encoded by other sequences in the same sample as well. The V call is TRBV6-5, the J call TRBJ1-3, with D perhaps TRBD1 (5 bases). The CDR3 is 14 residues long. Trimming shortened V by 0 bases and J by 2 bases, and 5 bases separated the two germline ends. Looked up from germline, CDR1 is MNHEY and CDR2 is SVGAGI. The CDR3: CASSYSRAGNTIYF. CDR3 DNA sequence: TGTGCCAGCAGTTACTCCAGGGCTGGAAACACCATATATTTT.

The CDR3 reads CASSLAGGYNYGYTF. The CDR3 DNA follows: TGCGCCAGCAGCTTGGCGGGAGGTTATAACTATGGCTACACCTTC. The rearrangement links TRBV5-1 to TRBJ1-2; D remains ambiguous. Germline CDR1 reads SGHRS; CDR2 reads YFSETQ. CDR3 size: 15 residues. The V gene lost 0 bases and the J gene lost 1 base, with 10 bases spanning the gap.